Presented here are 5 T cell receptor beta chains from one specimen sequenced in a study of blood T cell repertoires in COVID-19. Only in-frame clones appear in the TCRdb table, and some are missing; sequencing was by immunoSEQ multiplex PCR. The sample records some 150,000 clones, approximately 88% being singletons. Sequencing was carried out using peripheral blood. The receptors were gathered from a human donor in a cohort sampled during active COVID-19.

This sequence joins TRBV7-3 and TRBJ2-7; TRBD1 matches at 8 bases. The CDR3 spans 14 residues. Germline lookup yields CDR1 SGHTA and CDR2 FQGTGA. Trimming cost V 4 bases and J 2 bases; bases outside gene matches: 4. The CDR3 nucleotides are TGTGCCAGCAGCTACGACAGGGGTCCCTACGAGCAGTACTTC. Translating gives CASSYDRGPYEQYF.

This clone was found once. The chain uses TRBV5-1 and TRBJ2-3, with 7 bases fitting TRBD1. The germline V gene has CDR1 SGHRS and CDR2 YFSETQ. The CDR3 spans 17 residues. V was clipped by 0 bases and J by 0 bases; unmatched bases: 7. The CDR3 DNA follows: TGCGCCAGCAGCTTGGGGGTCACAGGGGCGAGCACAGATACGCAGTATTTT. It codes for CASSLGVTGASTDTQYF.

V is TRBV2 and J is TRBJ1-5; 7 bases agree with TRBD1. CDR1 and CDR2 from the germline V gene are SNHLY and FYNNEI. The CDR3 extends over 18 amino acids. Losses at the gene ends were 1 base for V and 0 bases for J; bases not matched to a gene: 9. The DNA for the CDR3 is TGTGCCAGCAGTGAAGGACGGACAGGACACAATAGCAATCAGCCCCAGCATTTT. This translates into CASSEGRTGHNSNQPQHF.

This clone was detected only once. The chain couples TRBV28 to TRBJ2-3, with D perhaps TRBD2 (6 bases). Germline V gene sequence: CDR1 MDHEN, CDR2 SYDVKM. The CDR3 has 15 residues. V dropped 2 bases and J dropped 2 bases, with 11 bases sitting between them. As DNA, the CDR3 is TGTGCCAGCAGTTTACCTAGCGCGATCACAGATACGCAGTATTTT. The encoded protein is CASSLPSAITDTQYF. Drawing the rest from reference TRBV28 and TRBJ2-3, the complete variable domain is DVKVTQSSRYLVKRTGEKVFLECVQDMDHENMFWYRQDPGLGLRLIYFSYDVKMKEKGDIPEGYSVSREKKERFSLILESASTNQTSMYLCASSLPSAITDTQYFGPGTRLTVL.

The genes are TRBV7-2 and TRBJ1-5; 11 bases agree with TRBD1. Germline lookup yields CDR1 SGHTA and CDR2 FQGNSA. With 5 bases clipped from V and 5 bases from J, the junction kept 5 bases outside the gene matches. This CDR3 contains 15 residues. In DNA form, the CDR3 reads TGTGCCAGCAGCGTGGACAGGGGGCGTGATCAGCCCCAGCATTTT. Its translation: CASSVDRGRDQPQHF.